The 24 T cell receptor beta chains below all came from one sample that was sequenced in a study of shared clonotypes between healthy human individuals. Repertoires were generated with immunoSEQ multiplex PCR, while TCRdb's copy carries only in-frame clones and drops some. The sample holds fewer than 2.5 million clones, 93% seen once. Sequencing was carried out using naive CD4+ T cells from PBMCs. Subset specified: CD45RA+ positively selected. These receptors were obtained from a man aged 18 to 30 in good health. Some clones in this sample may be carry-over from other donors' samples.

A remark on this clone: The same CDR3 arises from other DNA sequences in this sample as well. The chain has TRBV6-1 and TRBJ1-1; the D gene is possibly TRBD1 (5 bases). CDR1 and CDR2 (germline): MNHNS, SASEGT. V was trimmed by 2 bases and J by 3 bases, leaving 10 bases between them. The CDR3 sequence is 14 residues long. This CDR3 is CASSERQGYTEAFF. Written as DNA, the CDR3 is TGTGCCAGCAGTGAACGGCAGGGATACACTGAAGCTTTCTTT.

The chain couples TRBV29-1 to TRBJ1-2; no reliable D call. Trimming stripped 0 bases from V and 6 bases from J, with 11 bases between. This CDR3 spans 13 amino acids. Germline V lookup: CDR1 SQVTM, CDR2 ANQGSEA. The CDR3 region is CSVEDRGKNGYTF. The CDR3 DNA follows: TGCAGCGTTGAAGATCGCGGGAAGAATGGCTACACCTTC.

The J gene is TRBJ1-2, the V gene TRBV6-1; D call uncertain. CDR1 is MNHNS and CDR2 is SASEGT in the germline V gene. This CDR3 spans 13 amino acids. The V gene lost 2 bases and the J gene lost 4 bases, with 8 bases spanning the gap. The CDR3 sequence is CASSEPQVYGYTF. The CDR3 region has the DNA TGTGCCAGCAGTGAACCGCAGGTCTATGGCTACACCTTC.

The V and J genes are TRBV5-1 and TRBJ2-3; perhaps D is TRBD1 or TRBD2 (6 bases each). There are 15 residues in the CDR3. V shed 0 bases and J shed 7 bases, with 15 bases lying between them. Germline assignment: CDR1 SGHRS and CDR2 YFSETQ. CDR3 DNA: TGCGCCAGCAGCTTGGGCGGGACATCGGCGAATACGCAGTATTTT. This codes for CASSLGGTSANTQYF.

Concerning this clone: The sample carries other DNA sequences with the same CDR3. This chain links TRBV7-6 with TRBJ1-5; D is ambiguous. The CDR3 covers 13 residues. Germline CDR1 is SGHVS and CDR2 is FNYEAQ. V lost 1 base to trimming and J lost 4 bases, with 5 bases between them. CDR3 sequence (DNA): TGTGCCAGCAGCTTAGGACTGAATCAGCCCCAGCATTTT. It codes for CASSLGLNQPQHF.

The J gene is TRBJ2-1, the V gene TRBV5-4, with D maybe TRBD1 (5 bases). Germline V gene lookup returns CDR1 SGHNT and CDR2 YYREEE (reference sequence). V was pared by 3 bases and J by 10 bases, with 11 bases between. The CDR3 runs to 12 residues. CDR3 sequence reads: CASSSKQEEQFF. DNA of the CDR3: TGTGCCAGCAGCTCTAAACAGGAAGAGCAGTTCTTC.

The CDR3, as DNA: TGCGCCAGCACCAGACAGGGGGATAATTCACCCCTCCACTTT. Encoded protein: CASTRQGDNSPLHF. J is TRBJ1-6 and V is TRBV5-1, with 9 bases lining up with TRBD1. The germline gives CDR1 SGHRS, CDR2 YFSETQ. The junction had 3 bases not matched to a gene; V was cut back by 6 bases and J by 5 bases. The length of the CDR3 is 14 residues.

This chain connects TRBV2 to TRBJ2-5; possibly TRBD2 for D (6 bases). CDR1 is SNHLY and CDR2 is FYNNEI in the germline V gene. The CDR3 sequence is 12 residues long. Trimming took off 6 bases at V and 11 bases at J, with 16 bases between the two ends. The CDR3 loop reads CASSFSSADQYF. The CDR3 DNA sequence: TGTGCCAGCAGCTTTTCTAGCGCCGATCAGTACTTC. The full variable domain, in which reference TRBV2 and TRBJ2-5 provide the parts outside the CDR3, is EPEVTQTPSHQVTQMGQEVILRCVPISNHLYFYWYRQILGQKVEFLVSFYNNEISEKSEIFDDQFSVERPDGSNFTLKIRSTKLEDSAMYFCASSFSSADQYFGPGTRLLVL.

The rearrangement joins TRBV28 to TRBJ1-1; D is ambiguous. CDR1 is MDHEN, CDR2 SYDVKM, per germline. The CDR3 is 14 residues long. V lost 5 bases and J 5 bases, leaving 15 bases between the germline ends. This chain's CDR3 is CASSRGPGGTEAFF. The CDR3 nucleotides are TGTGCCAGCAGTCGAGGCCCCGGTGGGACTGAAGCTTTCTTT.

The V call is TRBV15, the J call TRBJ2-7; D possibly uses TRBD1 or TRBD2 (7 bases each). The CDR3 spans 15 residues. Germline-derived CDR1 and CDR2 are LNHNV and YYDKDF (reference sequence). The V end was cut by 1 base, the J end by 7 bases, with 17 bases between. CDR3 DNA: TGTGCCACCAGCAGAGTGCTAGCGGCAGGGGGGGAGCAGTACTTC. This codes for CATSRVLAAGGEQYF.

The chain joins TRBV27 to TRBJ1-1; no reliable D call. The CDR3 covers 17 residues. The ends were cut back, 5 bases at V and 0 bases at J, with 19 bases in the middle. In germline, CDR1 is MNHEY, CDR2 SMNVEV (reference sequence). CDR3 sequence reads: CASSQPLSKEMNTEAFF. The CDR3 coding sequence is TGTGCCAGCAGTCAGCCGCTTTCGAAGGAGATGAACACTGAAGCTTTCTTT.

The chain carries TRBV10-3 and TRBJ2-2; D not certain. The CDR3 covers 17 residues. Germline lookup yields CDR1 ENHRY and CDR2 SYGVKD. V dropped 9 bases and J dropped 0 bases, with 20 bases sitting between them. This chain's CDR3 is CAIKGTDSLSNTGELFF. DNA of the CDR3: TGTGCCATAAAAGGAACAGATAGCCTCTCGAACACCGGGGAGCTGTTTTTT.

There are a few counts of this clone. V is TRBV10-3 and J is TRBJ1-2; D ambiguous. The V end lost 8 bases, the J end lost 3 bases, and 10 bases lay between the germline ends. Per the germline V gene, CDR1 is ENHRY and CDR2 is SYGVKD. The CDR3 loop spans 12 amino acids. The CDR3 DNA is TGTGCCATCTCCCACCCAGACTATGGCTACACCTTC. Translating gives CAISHPDYGYTF.

The rearrangement joins TRBV6-5 to TRBJ1-6; 7 bases match TRBD1. V shed 1 base, J shed 7 bases, and the junction held 4 bases outside the gene matches. The CDR3 sequence is 15 residues long. Germline V gives CDR1 MNHEY, CDR2 SVGAGI. The CDR3 spells CASSYWAGQNSPLHF. The CDR3 DNA is TGTGCCAGCAGTTACTGGGCGGGACAGAATTCACCCCTCCACTTT.

A word on this clone: Other nucleotide sequences from this sample produce the same CDR3. The CDR3 spells CASSPPGDEQFF. The DNA of the CDR3 is TGCGCCAGCAGCCCCCCAGGAGATGAGCAGTTCTTC. The V call is TRBV5-1, the J call TRBJ2-1; D is unresolved. The CDR3 runs 12 residues. Germline values: CDR1 SGHRS, CDR2 YFSETQ. The V end lost 4 bases, the J end lost 8 bases, and 10 bases lay between the germline ends.

This sequence joins TRBV19 and TRBJ1-5, with a possible D match to TRBD1 (5 bases). CDR3 length: 14 residues. Germline assignment: CDR1 LNHDA and CDR2 SQIVND (reference sequence). Trimming left V 3 bases short and J 5 bases short, with 11 bases between. CDR3 in amino acids: CASSIVQGHQPQHF. CDR3 nucleotide sequence: TGTGCCAGTAGTATTGTCCAGGGTCATCAGCCCCAGCATTTT.

This chain joins TRBV28 and TRBJ2-5; D unclear. The CDR3 is 14 residues long. Trimming took off 5 bases at V and 2 bases at J, with 12 bases between the two ends. Germline CDR1 is MDHEN and CDR2 is SYDVKM. CDR3 protein: CASSPVGPQETQYF. CDR3 nucleotides: TGTGCCAGCAGTCCTGTAGGCCCACAAGAGACCCAGTACTTC.

The V and J genes are TRBV7-2 and TRBJ1-1; D gene ambiguous. This CDR3 is 14 amino acids long. Germline V lookup: CDR1 SGHTA, CDR2 FQGNSA. Trimming took off 5 bases at V and 1 base at J, with 11 bases between the two ends. The CDR3 region is CASSPSVGNTEAFF. The CDR3, as DNA: TGTGCCAGCAGCCCTAGCGTGGGGAACACTGAAGCTTTCTTT. Using reference TRBV7-2 and TRBJ1-1 for the parts outside the CDR3, the full variable domain is GAGVSQSPSNKVTEKGKDVELRCDPISGHTALYWYRQSLGQGLEFLIYFQGNSAPDKSGLPSDRFSAERTGGSVSTLTIQRTQQEDSAVYLCASSPSVGNTEAFFGQGTRLTVV.

V gene TRBV5-4 combines with J gene TRBJ2-7; weak D call: TRBD1 (6 bases). From germline, CDR1 is SGHNT and CDR2 YYREEE (reference sequence). V lost 1 base to trimming and J lost 7 bases, with 18 bases between them. This CDR3 has 15 amino acids. The CDR3 is CASSLTVAGAEEQYF. CDR3 sequence (DNA): TGTGCCAGCAGCTTGACGGTCGCAGGGGCCGAAGAGCAGTACTTC.

This chain uses TRBV7-3 with TRBJ1-4, with D possibly matching TRBD1 (5 bases). Germline loops: CDR1 SGHTA, CDR2 FQGTGA. Trimming removed 5 bases at V and 7 bases at J, with 17 bases between. This CDR3 contains 15 residues. CDR3 nucleotide sequence: TGTGCCAGCAGCCGCGACAGTGGGCCTGGTGAAAAACTGTTTTTT. This codes for CASSRDSGPGEKLFF.

CDR3 residues: CASSYLAGGLQYF. CDR3 nucleotide sequence: TGTGCCAGCAGCTACCTAGCGGGAGGGCTCCAGTACTTC. The rearrangement uses TRBV7-9 and TRBJ2-7; 12 nucleotides match TRBD2. Trimming took 4 bases from V and 10 from J; bases not matched to a gene: 5. CDR1 is SEHNR, CDR2 FQNEAQ, per germline (reference sequence). The length of the CDR3 is 13 residues.

The rearrangement joins TRBV18 to TRBJ2-7, with D possibly TRBD2 on 5 matching bases. The CDR3 extends over 16 amino acids. V lost 2 bases and J 6 bases, leaving 20 bases between the germline ends. CDR1 KGHSH and CDR2 LQKENI come from the germline V gene. The CDR3 DNA reads as TGTGCCAGCTCACCATTCGCGGGCGTTGGGCGTCCCGAGCAGTACTTC. This sequence encodes CASSPFAGVGRPEQYF.

The chain carries TRBV19 and TRBJ2-1; TRBD1 agrees at 12 bases. The germline V gene encodes CDR1 LNHDA and CDR2 SQIVND (reference sequence). Unmatched junction bases numbered 8, after V lost 5 bases and J lost 12 bases. The CDR3 consists of 14 residues. This CDR3 reads CASSARDRGHGQFF. The CDR3 coding sequence is TGTGCCAGTAGTGCTCGGGACAGGGGGCATGGGCAGTTCTTC.

This chain connects TRBV5-1 to TRBJ1-3; possible D gene TRBD1, 5 bases. The germline V gene has CDR1 SGHRS and CDR2 YFSETQ. The V end lost 4 bases, the J end lost 4 bases, and 12 bases lay between the germline ends. The CDR3 loop spans 14 amino acids. The DNA of the CDR3 is TGCGCCAGCAGCGATCAGGGTGCCGGAAACACCATATATTTT. This gives the protein CASSDQGAGNTIYF.